This is a list of T cell receptor beta chains from one sample in a study of T cell repertoires in cytomegalovirus infection. TCRdb re-called the reads with MiXCR, one entry per CDR3 protein. The data show 230,000 or so distinct CDR3 sequences, with about a sixth seen just once and around half held by the top ten. The sample consisted of CD8+ T cells from PBMCs. The receptors here all came from a human donor in good health (CMV status not recorded). Some clones in this sample may be carry-over from other donors' samples. The CDR3 runs from the conserved cysteine through the conserved F or W. The order of the fields is D gene, clone size, V gene, J gene, CDR3 length, CDR3 protein, CDR3 DNA. The D gene is left open where the match is weak. Clone size is stated in some rows and not others, as once, few, many or a class when expanded.

D: TRBD2; size: many; V: TRBV19; J: TRBJ2-1; length: 17; CDR3: CASSLGLAKSSYNEQFF; DNA: TGTGCCAGTAGCCTGGGACTAGCGAAGAGCTCCTACAATGAGCAGTTCTTC
D: TRBD1; size: NA; V: TRBV5-1; J: TRBJ1-1; length: 18; CDR3: CASSLALGQVYGSTEAFF; DNA: TGCGCCAGCAGCTTGGCCCTGGGACAGGTGTACGGGAGCACTGAAGCTTTCTTT
D: TRBD2; size: many; V: TRBV7-6; J: TRBJ2-7; length: 15; CDR3: CASSPSGGAIGEQYF; DNA: TGTGCCAGCAGCCCTAGCGGGGGGGCGATAGGTGAGCAGTACTTC
D: NA; size: many; V: TRBV6-1; J: TRBJ1-1; length: 13; CDR3: CASSRGGDTEAFF; DNA: TGTGCCAGCAGCCGTGGGGGGGACACTGAAGCTTTCTTT
D: NA; size: few; V: TRBV19; J: TRBJ1-5; length: 15; CDR3: CASRNLQGFDQPQHF; DNA: TGTGCCAGTAGGAACCTTCAGGGATTCGATCAGCCCCAGCATTTT
D: NA; size: few; V: TRBV28; J: TRBJ2-1; length: 16; CDR3: CASSLFTGTPVDEQFF; DNA: TGTGCCAGCAGTTTATTTACCGGGACACCAGTCGATGAGCAGTTCTTC
D: TRBD2; size: few; V: TRBV20-1; J: TRBJ2-5; length: 16; CDR3: CSAQGRSGVRQETQYF; DNA: TGCAGCGCCCAAGGGCGTAGCGGGGTGAGACAAGAGACCCAGTACTTC
D: NA; size: few; V: TRBV28; J: TRBJ2-2; length: 14; CDR3: CASNSGAGGGELFF; DNA: TGTGCCAGCAATTCCGGGGCCGGGGGAGGGGAGCTGTTTTTT
D: TRBD1; size: NA; V: TRBV19; J: TRBJ2-1; length: 13; CDR3: CASAGTDYNEQFF; DNA: TGTGCCAGCGCCGGGACAGACTACAATGAGCAGTTCTTC
D: NA; size: once; V: TRBV12-3/TRBV12-4; J: TRBJ2-1; length: 16; CDR3: CASSFPQDGLNNEQFF; DNA: TGTGCCAGCAGTTTCCCACAGGACGGTTTGAACAATGAGCAGTTCTTC
D: NA; size: many; V: TRBV7-9; J: TRBJ2-1; length: 16; CDR3: CASSPPGTFSYNEQFF; DNA: TGTGCCAGCAGCCCCCCCGGGACTTTCTCCTACAATGAGCAGTTCTTC
D: NA; size: NA; V: TRBV20-1; J: TRBJ2-1; length: 14; CDR3: CSARETWEVDEQFF; DNA: TGCAGTGCTAGAGAGACCTGGGAGGTTGATGAGCAGTTCTTC
D: TRBD1; size: many; V: TRBV7-2; J: TRBJ1-6; length: 15; CDR3: CASSAGQIYNSPLHF; DNA: TGTGCCAGCAGCGCGGGACAGATCTATAATTCACCCCTCCACTTT
D: TRBD2; size: NA; V: TRBV2; J: TRBJ2-7; length: 14; CDR3: CASISGGSSYEQYF; DNA: TGTGCCAGCATTAGCGGGGGGAGCTCCTACGAGCAGTACTTC
D: TRBD2; size: few; V: TRBV5-6; J: TRBJ2-5; length: 17; CDR3: CASNQLSGEFFRETQYF; DNA: TGTGCCAGCAACCAGCTAAGCGGGGAATTCTTTCGAGAGACCCAGTACTTC
D: NA; size: many; V: TRBV7-8; J: TRBJ2-1; length: 14; CDR3: CASSLQTPNNEQFF; DNA: TGTGCCAGCAGCTTGCAGACGCCAAACAATGAGCAGTTCTTC
D: NA; size: NA; V: TRBV7-6; J: TRBJ2-5; length: 15; CDR3: CASSPQTSERETQYF; DNA: TGTGCCAGCAGCCCCCAGACTAGTGAACGAGAGACCCAGTACTTC
D: NA; size: many; V: TRBV7-2; J: TRBJ2-7; length: 16; CDR3: CASSLETRQVAYEQYF; DNA: TGTGCCAGCAGCTTAGAGACTCGGCAGGTAGCCTACGAGCAGTACTTC
D: TRBD1; size: few; V: TRBV28; J: TRBJ2-7; length: 15; CDR3: CASSSQRQGDYEQYF; DNA: TGTGCCAGCAGTTCACAACGACAGGGTGATTACGAGCAGTACTTC
D: NA; size: few; V: TRBV7-8; J: TRBJ2-7; length: 16; CDR3: CASSLGTAEPSYEQYF; DNA: TGTGCCAGCAGCTTAGGTACAGCCGAACCCTCCTACGAGCAGTACTTC
D: NA; size: few; V: TRBV29-1; J: TRBJ1-3; length: 14; CDR3: CSVDRAGAGNTIYF; DNA: TGCAGCGTTGATCGGGCAGGTGCTGGAAACACCATATATTTT
D: NA; size: NA; V: TRBV27; J: TRBJ2-1; length: 14; CDR3: CASSLFQGYNEQFF; DNA: TGTGCCAGCAGTTTATTCCAGGGTTACAATGAGCAGTTCTTC
D: NA; size: once; V: TRBV6-2/TRBV6-3; J: TRBJ2-2; length: 20; CDR3: CASSPLNSEGYFANTGELFF; DNA: TGTGCCAGCAGTCCTTTAAATTCTGAGGGATATTTCGCGAACACCGGGGAGCTGTTTTTT
D: NA; size: NA; V: TRBV9; J: TRBJ1-1; length: 15; CDR3: CASSVEALVNTEAFF; DNA: TGTGCCAGCAGCGTAGAGGCGTTGGTAAACACTGAAGCTTTCTTT
D: TRBD2; size: many; V: TRBV6-2/TRBV6-3; J: TRBJ2-7; length: 16; CDR3: CASSLVAGGRSYEQYF; DNA: TGTGCCAGCAGTTTGGTAGCGGGGGGCCGCTCCTACGAGCAGTACTTC
D: TRBD1; size: NA; V: TRBV27; J: TRBJ1-1; length: 15; CDR3: CASSFGGQGVTEAFF; DNA: TGTGCCAGCAGTTTCGGGGGACAGGGGGTCACTGAAGCTTTCTTT
D: NA; size: few; V: TRBV29-1; J: TRBJ2-7; length: 13; CDR3: CSVEGTSPYEQYF; DNA: TGCAGCGTTGAGGGGACGAGCCCCTACGAGCAGTACTTC
D: TRBD1; size: many; V: TRBV12-3/TRBV12-4; J: TRBJ2-1; length: 12; CDR3: CASRTGGTEQFF; DNA: TGTGCCAGCAGGACAGGGGGCACTGAGCAGTTCTTC
D: NA; size: few; V: TRBV11-2; J: TRBJ2-7; length: 15; CDR3: CASSPKGGGSYEQYF; DNA: TGTGCCAGCAGCCCTAAGGGAGGGGGCTCCTACGAGCAGTACTTC
D: NA; size: few; V: TRBV19; J: TRBJ1-2; length: 16; CDR3: CASSTWDGRINYGYTF; DNA: TGTGCCAGTAGTACCTGGGACGGACGGATAAACTATGGCTACACCTTC
D: NA; size: NA; V: TRBV12-3/TRBV12-4; J: TRBJ1-1; length: 14; CDR3: CASSSWGVNTEAFF; DNA: TGTGCCAGCAGCTCCTGGGGGGTGAACACTGAAGCTTTCTTT
D: NA; size: few; V: TRBV10-3; J: TRBJ2-1; length: 16; CDR3: CAISEVASSSYNEQFF; DNA: TGTGCCATCAGTGAGGTAGCGTCGAGCTCCTACAATGAGCAGTTCTTC
D: TRBD2; size: many; V: TRBV7-2; J: TRBJ2-1; length: 15; CDR3: CASSLTSGGWDEQFF; DNA: TGTGCCAGCAGCTTAACTAGCGGGGGCTGGGATGAGCAGTTCTTC
D: TRBD1; size: NA; V: TRBV7-1; J: TRBJ1-2; length: 14; CDR3: CASSYRQGSDGYTF; DNA: TGTGCCAGCAGCTACCGACAGGGGAGCGATGGCTACACCTTC
D: NA; size: NA; V: TRBV2; J: TRBJ1-5; length: 14; CDR3: CASSEGRQSQPQHF; DNA: TGTGCCAGCAGTGAAGGTCGCCAGAGTCAGCCCCAGCATTTT
D: NA; size: NA; V: TRBV24-1; J: TRBJ2-3; length: 15; CDR3: CATSDEGRGRNTQYF; DNA: TGTGCCACCAGTGATGAGGGGAGGGGGCGGAATACGCAGTATTTT
D: TRBD1; size: NA; V: TRBV28; J: TRBJ2-7; length: 16; CDR3: CASTEGAGTGGYEQYF; DNA: TGTGCCAGCACGGAGGGCGCCGGGACAGGGGGATACGAGCAGTACTTC
D: NA; size: few; V: TRBV12-3/TRBV12-4; J: TRBJ1-4; length: 14; CDR3: CASRTGVEPEKLFF; DNA: TGTGCCAGCAGAACTGGGGTAGAGCCTGAAAAACTGTTTTTT
D: NA; size: NA; V: TRBV6-8; J: TRBJ1-1; length: 14; CDR3: CASSSRAGDTEAFF; DNA: TGTGCCAGCAGTTCGAGGGCTGGAGACACTGAAGCTTTCTTT
D: TRBD1; size: few; V: TRBV12-3/TRBV12-4; J: TRBJ2-5; length: 14; CDR3: CASDPTGGGETQYF; DNA: TGTGCCAGCGACCCAACAGGGGGCGGTGAGACCCAGTACTTC
D: NA; size: few; V: TRBV11-2; J: TRBJ1-1; length: 16; CDR3: CASSLDGFGRGIEAFF; DNA: TGTGCCAGCAGCTTAGACGGATTCGGAAGGGGGATTGAAGCTTTCTTT
D: NA; size: many; V: TRBV7-9; J: TRBJ2-2; length: 16; CDR3: CASSTNRKLNTGELFF; DNA: TGTGCCAGCAGCACAAACAGGAAGCTAAACACCGGGGAGCTGTTTTTT
D: TRBD1; size: few; V: TRBV7-2; J: TRBJ1-2; length: 18; CDR3: CASSLPDAGQGANYGYTF; DNA: TGTGCCAGCAGCTTACCGGATGCTGGGCAGGGGGCTAACTATGGCTACACCTTC
D: NA; size: few; V: TRBV5-1; J: TRBJ2-3; length: 18; CDR3: CASSLARDRGGPTDTQYF; DNA: TGCGCCAGCAGCTTGGCCCGGGACCGCGGGGGCCCCACAGATACGCAGTATTTT
D: TRBD1; size: NA; V: TRBV29-1; J: TRBJ2-7; length: 12; CDR3: CSVEDRLNEQYF; DNA: TGCAGCGTTGAGGACAGGCTCAACGAGCAGTACTTC
D: TRBD2; size: few; V: TRBV7-9; J: TRBJ2-7; length: 14; CDR3: CASSLDLAGDEQYF; DNA: TGTGCCAGCAGCTTAGATCTAGCGGGGGACGAGCAGTACTTC
D: NA; size: NA; V: TRBV11-1; J: TRBJ2-3; length: 14; CDR3: CASSFRSRTDTQYF; DNA: TGTGCCAGCAGCTTCCGTTCCCGCACAGATACGCAGTATTTT
D: NA; size: many; V: TRBV7-2; J: TRBJ1-1; length: 17; CDR3: CASSLAPGSRGSTEAFF; DNA: TGTGCCAGCAGCTTAGCGCCGGGCTCCCGAGGGAGCACTGAAGCTTTCTTT
D: TRBD1; size: NA; V: TRBV13; J: TRBJ1-1; length: 14; CDR3: CASSMTGRGTEAFF; DNA: TGTGCCAGCAGCATGACAGGGCGTGGGACTGAAGCTTTCTTT
D: NA; size: NA; V: TRBV29-1; J: TRBJ1-2; length: 14; CDR3: CSVEEEDWNYGYTF; DNA: TGCAGCGTTGAAGAGGAGGACTGGAACTATGGCTACACCTTC